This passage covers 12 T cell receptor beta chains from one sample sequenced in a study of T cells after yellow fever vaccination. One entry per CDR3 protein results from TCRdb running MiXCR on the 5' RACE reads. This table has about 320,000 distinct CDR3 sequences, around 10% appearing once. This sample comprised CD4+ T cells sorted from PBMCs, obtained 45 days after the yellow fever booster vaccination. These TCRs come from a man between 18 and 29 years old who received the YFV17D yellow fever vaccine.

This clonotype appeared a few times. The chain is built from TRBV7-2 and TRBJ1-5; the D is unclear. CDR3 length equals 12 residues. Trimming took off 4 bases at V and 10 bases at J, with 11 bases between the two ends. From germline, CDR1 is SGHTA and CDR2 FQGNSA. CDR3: CASSWAGGPQHF. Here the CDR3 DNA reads TGTGCCAGCAGCTGGGCGGGCGGACCCCAGCATTTT. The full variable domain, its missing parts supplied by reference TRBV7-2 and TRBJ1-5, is GAGVSQSPSNKVTEKGKDVELRCDPISGHTALYWYRQSLGQGLEFLIYFQGNSAPDKSGLPSDRFSAERTGGSVSTLTIQRTQQEDSAVYLCASSWAGGPQHFGDGTRLSIL.

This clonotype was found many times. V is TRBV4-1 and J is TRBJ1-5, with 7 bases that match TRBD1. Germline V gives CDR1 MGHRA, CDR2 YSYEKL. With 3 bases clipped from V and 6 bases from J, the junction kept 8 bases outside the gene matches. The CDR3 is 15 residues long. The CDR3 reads CASSHRTGDTQPQHF. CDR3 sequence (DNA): TGCGCCAGCAGCCATCGAACAGGGGACACTCAGCCCCAGCATTTT.

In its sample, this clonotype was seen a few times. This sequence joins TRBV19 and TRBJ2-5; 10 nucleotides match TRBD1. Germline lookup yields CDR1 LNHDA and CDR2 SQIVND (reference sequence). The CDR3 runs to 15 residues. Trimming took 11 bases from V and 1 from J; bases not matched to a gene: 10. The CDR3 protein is CASRGQGRGQETQYF. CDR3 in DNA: TGTGCCTCTAGGGGACAGGGGAGGGGCCAAGAGACCCAGTACTTC.

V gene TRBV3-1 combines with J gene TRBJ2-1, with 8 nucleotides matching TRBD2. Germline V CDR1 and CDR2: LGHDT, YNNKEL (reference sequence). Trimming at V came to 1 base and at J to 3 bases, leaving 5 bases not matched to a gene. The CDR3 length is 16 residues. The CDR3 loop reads CASSQASGGDYNEQFF. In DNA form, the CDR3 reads TGTGCCAGCAGCCAAGCCTCGGGGGGGGACTACAATGAGCAGTTCTTC.

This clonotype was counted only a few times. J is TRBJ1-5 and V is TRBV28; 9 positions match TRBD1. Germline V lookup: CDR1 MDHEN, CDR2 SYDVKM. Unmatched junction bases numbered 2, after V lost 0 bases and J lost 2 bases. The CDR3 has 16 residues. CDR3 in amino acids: CASSLWDRGRNQPQHF. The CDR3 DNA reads TGTGCCAGCAGTTTATGGGACAGGGGACGCAATCAGCCCCAGCATTTT.

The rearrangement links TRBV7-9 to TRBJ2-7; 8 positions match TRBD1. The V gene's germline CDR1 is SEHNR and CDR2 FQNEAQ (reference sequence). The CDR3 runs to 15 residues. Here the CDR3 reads CAGSLDGTGAYEQYV. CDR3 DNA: TGTGCCGGCAGCTTAGACGGGACAGGCGCATACGAGCAGTACGTC.

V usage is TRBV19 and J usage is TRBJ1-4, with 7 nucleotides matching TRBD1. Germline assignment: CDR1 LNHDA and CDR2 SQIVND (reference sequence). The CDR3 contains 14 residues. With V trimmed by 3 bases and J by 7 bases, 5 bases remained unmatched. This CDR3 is CASSMGTAPEKLFF. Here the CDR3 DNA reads TGTGCCAGTAGTATGGGGACAGCTCCTGAAAAACTGTTTTTT.

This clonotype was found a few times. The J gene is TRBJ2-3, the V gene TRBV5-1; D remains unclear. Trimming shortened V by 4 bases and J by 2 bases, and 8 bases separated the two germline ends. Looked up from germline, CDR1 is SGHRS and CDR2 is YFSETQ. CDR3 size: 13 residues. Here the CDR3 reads CASSTQPTDTQYF. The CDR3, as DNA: TGCGCCAGCAGCACCCAACCCACAGATACGCAGTATTTT.

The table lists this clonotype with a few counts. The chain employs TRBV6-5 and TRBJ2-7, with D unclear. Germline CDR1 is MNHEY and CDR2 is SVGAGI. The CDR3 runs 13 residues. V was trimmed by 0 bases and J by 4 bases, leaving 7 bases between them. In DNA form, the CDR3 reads TGTGCCAGCAGTTACTCTGCCGGTTACGAGCAGTACGTC. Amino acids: CASSYSAGYEQYV.

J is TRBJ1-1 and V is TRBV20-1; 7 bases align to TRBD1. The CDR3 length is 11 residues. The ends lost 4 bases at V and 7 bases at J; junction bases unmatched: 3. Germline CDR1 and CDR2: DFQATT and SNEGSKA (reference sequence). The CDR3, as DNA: TGCAGTGCTAACAGGGGCAGTGAAGCTTTCTTT. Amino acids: CSANRGSEAFF.

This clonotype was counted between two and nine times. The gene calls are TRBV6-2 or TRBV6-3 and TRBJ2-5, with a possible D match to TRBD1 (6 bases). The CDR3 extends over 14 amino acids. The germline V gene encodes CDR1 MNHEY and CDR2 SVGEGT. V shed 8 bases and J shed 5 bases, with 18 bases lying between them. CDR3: CASRTAGRGETQYF. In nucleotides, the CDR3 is TGTGCCAGCCGGACAGCAGGGAGAGGGGAGACCCAGTACTTC.

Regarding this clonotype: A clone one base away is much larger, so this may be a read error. Written as DNA, the CDR3 is TGCGCCAGCAGCCGGGGGGCGGGGGCCTACAATGAGCAGTTCTTC. It yields the protein CASSRGAGAYNEQFF. This chain uses TRBV5-1 with TRBJ2-1; D possibly corresponds to TRBD2 (7 bases). This CDR3 is built from 15 residues. V lost 4 bases and J lost 2, with 13 bases in between. Germline V gene data show CDR1 as SGHRS and CDR2 as YFSETQ.